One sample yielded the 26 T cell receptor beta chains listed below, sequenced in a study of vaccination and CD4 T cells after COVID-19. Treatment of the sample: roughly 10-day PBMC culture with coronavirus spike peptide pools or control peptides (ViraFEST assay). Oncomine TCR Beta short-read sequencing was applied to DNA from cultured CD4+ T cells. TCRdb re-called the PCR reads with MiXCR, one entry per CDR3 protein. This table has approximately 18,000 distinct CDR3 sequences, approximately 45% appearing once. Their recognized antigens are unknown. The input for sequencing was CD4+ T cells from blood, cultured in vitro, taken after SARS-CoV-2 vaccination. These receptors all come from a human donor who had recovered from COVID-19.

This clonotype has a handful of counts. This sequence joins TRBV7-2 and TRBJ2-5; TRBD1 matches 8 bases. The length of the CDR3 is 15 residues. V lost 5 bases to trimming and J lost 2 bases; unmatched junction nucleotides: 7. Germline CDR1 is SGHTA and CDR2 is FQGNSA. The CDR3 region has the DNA TGTGCCAGCAGCCCCGGACAGGGTCGACAAGAGACCCAGTACTTC. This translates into CASSPGQGRQETQYF.

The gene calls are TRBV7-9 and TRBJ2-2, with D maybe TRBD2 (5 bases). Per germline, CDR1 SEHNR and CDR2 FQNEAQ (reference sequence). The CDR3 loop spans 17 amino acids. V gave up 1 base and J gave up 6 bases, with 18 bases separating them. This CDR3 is CASSLESSGRGPGELFF. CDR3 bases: TGTGCCAGCAGCTTAGAGAGTTCGGGTCGGGGTCCCGGGGAGCTGTTTTTT.

CDR3 sequence: CAYWDRVVSPIYF. CDR3 bases: TGTGCCTACTGGGACAGGGTGGTTTCACCCATATATTTT. The gene calls are TRBV30 and TRBJ1-3, with 9 bases lining up with TRBD1. The CDR3 length is 13 residues. The V gene end was trimmed by 7 bases and the J gene end by 11 bases; junction bases not matched to a gene: 12. CDR1 and CDR2 from the germline V gene are GTSNPN and SVGIG (reference sequence).

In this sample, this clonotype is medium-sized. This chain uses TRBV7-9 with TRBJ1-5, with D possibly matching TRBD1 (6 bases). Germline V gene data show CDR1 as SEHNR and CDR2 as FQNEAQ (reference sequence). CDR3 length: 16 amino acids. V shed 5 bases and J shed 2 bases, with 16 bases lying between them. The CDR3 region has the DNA TGTGCCAGCAGCCATAGTAGTCGACAGGGCAATCAGCCCCAGCATTTT. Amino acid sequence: CASSHSSRQGNQPQHF.

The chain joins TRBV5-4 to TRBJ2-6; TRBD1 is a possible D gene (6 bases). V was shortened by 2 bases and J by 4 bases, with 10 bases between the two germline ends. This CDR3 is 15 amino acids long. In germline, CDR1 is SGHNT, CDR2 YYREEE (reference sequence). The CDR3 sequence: CASSFLGAGANVLTF. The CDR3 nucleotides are TGTGCCAGCAGCTTTTTGGGGGCCGGGGCCAACGTCCTGACTTTC.

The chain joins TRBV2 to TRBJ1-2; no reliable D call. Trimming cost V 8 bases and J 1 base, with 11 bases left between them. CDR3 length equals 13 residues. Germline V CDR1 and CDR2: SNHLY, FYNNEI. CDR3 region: CASRREGNYGYTF. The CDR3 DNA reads TGTGCCAGCCGGCGGGAGGGTAACTATGGCTACACCTTC.

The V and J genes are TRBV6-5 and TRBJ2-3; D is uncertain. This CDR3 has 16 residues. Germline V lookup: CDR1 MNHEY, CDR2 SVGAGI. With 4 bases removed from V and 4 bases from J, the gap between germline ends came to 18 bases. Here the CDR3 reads CASSSPYFGRSDTQYF. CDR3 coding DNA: TGTGCCAGCAGTTCCCCCTATTTCGGGCGGTCAGATACGCAGTATTTT.

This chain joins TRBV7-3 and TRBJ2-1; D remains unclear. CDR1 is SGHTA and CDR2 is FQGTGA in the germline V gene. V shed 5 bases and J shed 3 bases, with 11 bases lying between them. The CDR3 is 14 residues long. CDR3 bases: TGTGCCAGCAGCCCCGACCGGTACTACAATGAGCAGTTCTTC. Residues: CASSPDRYYNEQFF. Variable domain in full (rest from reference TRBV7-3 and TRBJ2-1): GAGVSQTPSNKVTEKGKYVELRCDPISGHTALYWYRQSLGQGPEFLIYFQGTGAADDSGLPNDRFFAVRPEGSVSTLKIQRTERGDSAVYLCASSPDRYYNEQFFGPGTRLTVL.

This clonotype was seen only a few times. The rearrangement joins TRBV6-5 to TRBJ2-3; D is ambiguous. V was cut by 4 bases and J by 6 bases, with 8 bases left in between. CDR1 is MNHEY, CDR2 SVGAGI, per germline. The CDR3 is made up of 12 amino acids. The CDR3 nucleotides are TGTGCCAGCAGTTTTTTTTCGGATACGCAGTATTTT. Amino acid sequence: CASSFFSDTQYF.

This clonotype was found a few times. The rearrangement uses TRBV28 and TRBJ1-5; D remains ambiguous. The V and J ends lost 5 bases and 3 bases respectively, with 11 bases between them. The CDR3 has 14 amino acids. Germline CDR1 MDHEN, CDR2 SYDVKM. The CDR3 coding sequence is TGTGCCAGCAGTGCGGGAGGTACCAATCAGCCCCAGCATTTT. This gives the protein CASSAGGTNQPQHF.

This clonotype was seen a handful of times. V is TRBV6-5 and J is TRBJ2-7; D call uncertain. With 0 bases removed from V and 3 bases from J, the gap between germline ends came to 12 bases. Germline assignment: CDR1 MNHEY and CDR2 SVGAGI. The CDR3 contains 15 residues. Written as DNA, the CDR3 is TGTGCCAGCAGTTACTCGAGTGGAAGCGTCTACGAGCAGTACTTC. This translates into CASSYSSGSVYEQYF.

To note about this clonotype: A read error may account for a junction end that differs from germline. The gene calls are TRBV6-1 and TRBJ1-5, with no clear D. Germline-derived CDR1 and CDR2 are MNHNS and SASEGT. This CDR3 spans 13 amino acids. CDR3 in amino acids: CASRAYSNQPQHF. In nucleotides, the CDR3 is TGCGCCAGCAGAGCCTATAGCAATCAGCCCCAGCATTTT.

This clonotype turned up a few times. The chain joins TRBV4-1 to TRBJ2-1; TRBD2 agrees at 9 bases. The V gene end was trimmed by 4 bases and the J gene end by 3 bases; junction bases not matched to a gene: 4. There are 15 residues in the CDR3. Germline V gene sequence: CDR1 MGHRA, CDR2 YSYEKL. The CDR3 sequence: CASSPPTSGYNEQFF. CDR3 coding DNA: TGCGCCAGCAGCCCACCGACTAGCGGCTACAATGAGCAGTTCTTC.

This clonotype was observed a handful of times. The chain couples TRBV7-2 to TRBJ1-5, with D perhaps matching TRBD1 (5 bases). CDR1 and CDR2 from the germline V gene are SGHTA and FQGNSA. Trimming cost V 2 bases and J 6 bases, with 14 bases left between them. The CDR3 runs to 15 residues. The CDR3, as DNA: TGTGCCAGCAGCTTAAGTGCCAGGGCAGGTCAGCCCCAGCATTTT. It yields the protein CASSLSARAGQPQHF.

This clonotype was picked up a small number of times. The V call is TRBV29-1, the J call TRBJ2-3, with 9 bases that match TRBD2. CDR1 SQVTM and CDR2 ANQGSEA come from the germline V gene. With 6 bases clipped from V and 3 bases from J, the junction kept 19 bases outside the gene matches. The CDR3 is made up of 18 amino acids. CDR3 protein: CSVPPRREGVAMTDTQYF. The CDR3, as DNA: TGCAGCGTCCCTCCCCGGCGGGAGGGTGTAGCAATGACAGATACGCAGTATTTT.

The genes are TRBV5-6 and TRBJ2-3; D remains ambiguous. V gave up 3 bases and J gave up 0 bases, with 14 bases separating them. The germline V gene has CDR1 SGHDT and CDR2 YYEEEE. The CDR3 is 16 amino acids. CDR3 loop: CASSSDIGSSTDTQYF. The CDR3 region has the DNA TGTGCCAGCAGCTCCGATATAGGCTCTAGCACAGATACGCAGTATTTT.

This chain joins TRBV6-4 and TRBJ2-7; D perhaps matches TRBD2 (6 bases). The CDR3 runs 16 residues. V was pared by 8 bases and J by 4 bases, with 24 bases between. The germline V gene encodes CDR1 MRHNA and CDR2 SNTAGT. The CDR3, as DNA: TGTGCCAGCCGACTGCCCTATCGGAGGGCTTCGTACGAGCAGTACTTC. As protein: CASRLPYRRASYEQYF.

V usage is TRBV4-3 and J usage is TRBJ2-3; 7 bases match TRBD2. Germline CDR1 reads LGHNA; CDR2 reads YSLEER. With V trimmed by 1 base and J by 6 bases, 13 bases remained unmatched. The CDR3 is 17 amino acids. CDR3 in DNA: TGCGCCAGCAGCCAAGTCTCTGGGAGGGCCGGATCGGATACGCAGTATTTT. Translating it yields CASSQVSGRAGSDTQYF.

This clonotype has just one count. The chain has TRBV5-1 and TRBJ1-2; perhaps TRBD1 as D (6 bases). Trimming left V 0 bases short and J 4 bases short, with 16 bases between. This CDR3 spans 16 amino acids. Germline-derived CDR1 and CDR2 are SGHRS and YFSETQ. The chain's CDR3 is CASSLAGTSPFYGYTF. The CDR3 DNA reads TGCGCCAGCAGCTTGGCCGGGACATCCCCATTCTATGGCTACACCTTC. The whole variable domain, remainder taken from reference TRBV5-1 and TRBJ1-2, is KAGVTQTPRYLIKTRGQQVTLSCSPISGHRSVSWYQQTPGQGLQFLFEYFSETQRNKGNFPGRFSGRQFSNSRSEMNVSTLELGDSALYLCASSLAGTSPFYGYTFGSGTRLTVV.

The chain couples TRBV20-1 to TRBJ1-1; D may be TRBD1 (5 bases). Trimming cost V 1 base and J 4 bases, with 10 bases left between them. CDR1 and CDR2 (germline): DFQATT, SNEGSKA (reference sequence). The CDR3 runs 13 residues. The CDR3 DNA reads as TGCAGTGCTAGAGTCAGGGCGGGCACTGAAGCTTTCTTT. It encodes CSARVRAGTEAFF.

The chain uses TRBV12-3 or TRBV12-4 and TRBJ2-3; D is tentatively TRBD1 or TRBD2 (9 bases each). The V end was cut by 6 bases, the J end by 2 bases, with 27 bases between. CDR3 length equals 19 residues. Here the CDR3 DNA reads TGTGCCAGCAGAGACCACAGGGGGCTGAGACTAGCGGTCACAGATACGCAGTATTTT. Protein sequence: CASRDHRGLRLAVTDTQYF.

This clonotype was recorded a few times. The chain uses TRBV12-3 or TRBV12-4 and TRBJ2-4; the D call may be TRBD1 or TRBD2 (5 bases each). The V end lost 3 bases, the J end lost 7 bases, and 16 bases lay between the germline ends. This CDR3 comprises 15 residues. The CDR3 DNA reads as TGTGCCAGCAGTTTCGGGACCGCGGATAGGAACATTCAGTACTTC. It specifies CASSFGTADRNIQYF.

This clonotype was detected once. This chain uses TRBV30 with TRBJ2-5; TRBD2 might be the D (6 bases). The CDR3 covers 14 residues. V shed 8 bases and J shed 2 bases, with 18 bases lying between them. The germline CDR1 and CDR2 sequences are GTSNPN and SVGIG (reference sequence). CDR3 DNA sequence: TGTGCCCTCCGGGACTTAGGAGAACAAGAGACCCAGTACTTC. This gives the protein CALRDLGEQETQYF.

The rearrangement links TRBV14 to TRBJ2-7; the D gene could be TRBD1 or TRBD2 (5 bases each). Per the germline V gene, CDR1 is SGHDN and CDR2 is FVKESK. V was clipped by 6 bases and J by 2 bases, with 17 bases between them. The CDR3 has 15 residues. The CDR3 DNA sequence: TGTGCCAGCAGACAGACCGGGACGGGGACCTACGAGCAGTACTTC. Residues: CASRQTGTGTYEQYF.

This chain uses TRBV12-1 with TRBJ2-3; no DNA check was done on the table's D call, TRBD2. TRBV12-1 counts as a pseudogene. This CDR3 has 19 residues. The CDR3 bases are TGTGCCAGCAGCTTTGGTACCGCTAGCGGGGCATCTAGCACAGATACGCAGTATTTT. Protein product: CASSFGTASGASSTDTQYF.

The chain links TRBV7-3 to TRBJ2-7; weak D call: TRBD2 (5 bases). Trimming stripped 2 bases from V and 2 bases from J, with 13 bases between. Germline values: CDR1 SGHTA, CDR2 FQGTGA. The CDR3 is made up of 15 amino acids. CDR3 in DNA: TGTGCCAGCAGCTTATTAGCGCAGGCCCCCTACGAGCAGTACTTC. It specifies CASSLLAQAPYEQYF.